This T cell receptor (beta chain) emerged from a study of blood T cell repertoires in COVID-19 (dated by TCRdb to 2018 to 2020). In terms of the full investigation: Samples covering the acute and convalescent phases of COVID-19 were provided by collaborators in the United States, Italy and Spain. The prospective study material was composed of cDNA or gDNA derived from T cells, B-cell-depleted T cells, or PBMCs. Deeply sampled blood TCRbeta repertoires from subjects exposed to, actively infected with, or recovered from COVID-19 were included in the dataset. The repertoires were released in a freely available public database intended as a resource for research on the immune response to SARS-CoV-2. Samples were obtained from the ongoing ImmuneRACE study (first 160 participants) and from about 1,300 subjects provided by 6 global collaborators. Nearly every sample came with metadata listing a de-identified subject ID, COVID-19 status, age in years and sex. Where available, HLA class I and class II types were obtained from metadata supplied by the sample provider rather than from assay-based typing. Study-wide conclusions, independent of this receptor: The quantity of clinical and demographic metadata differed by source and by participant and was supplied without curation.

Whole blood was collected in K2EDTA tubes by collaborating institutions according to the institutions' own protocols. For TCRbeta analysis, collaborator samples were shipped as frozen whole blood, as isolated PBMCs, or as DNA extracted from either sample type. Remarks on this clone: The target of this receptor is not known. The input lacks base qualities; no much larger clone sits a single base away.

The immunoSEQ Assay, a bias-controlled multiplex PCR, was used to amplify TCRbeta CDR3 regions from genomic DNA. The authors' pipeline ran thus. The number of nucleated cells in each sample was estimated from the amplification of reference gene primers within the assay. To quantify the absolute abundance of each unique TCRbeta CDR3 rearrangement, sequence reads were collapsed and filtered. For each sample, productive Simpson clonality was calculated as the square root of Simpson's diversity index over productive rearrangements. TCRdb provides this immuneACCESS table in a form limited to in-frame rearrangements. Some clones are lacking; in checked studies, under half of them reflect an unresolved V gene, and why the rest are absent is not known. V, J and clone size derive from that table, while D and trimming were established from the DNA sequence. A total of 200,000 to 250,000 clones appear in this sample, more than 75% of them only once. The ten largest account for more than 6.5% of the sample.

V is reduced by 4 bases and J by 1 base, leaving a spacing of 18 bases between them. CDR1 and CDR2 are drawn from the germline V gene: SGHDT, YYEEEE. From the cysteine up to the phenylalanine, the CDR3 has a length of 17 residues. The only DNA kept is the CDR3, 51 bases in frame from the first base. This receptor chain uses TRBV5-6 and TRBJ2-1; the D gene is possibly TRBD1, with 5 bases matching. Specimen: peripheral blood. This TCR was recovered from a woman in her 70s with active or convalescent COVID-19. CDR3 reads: CASSPSPRAGSYNEQFF. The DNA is TGTGCCAGCAGCCCATCCCCCAGGGCAGGGTCCTACAATGAGCAGTTCTTC. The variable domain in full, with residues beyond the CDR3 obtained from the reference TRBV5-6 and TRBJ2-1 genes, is DAGVTQSPTHLIKTRGQQVTLRCSPKSGHDTVSWYQQALGQGPQFIFQYYEEEERQRGNFPDRFSGHQFPNYSSELNVNALLLGDSALYLCASSPSPRAGSYNEQFFGPGTRLTVL.